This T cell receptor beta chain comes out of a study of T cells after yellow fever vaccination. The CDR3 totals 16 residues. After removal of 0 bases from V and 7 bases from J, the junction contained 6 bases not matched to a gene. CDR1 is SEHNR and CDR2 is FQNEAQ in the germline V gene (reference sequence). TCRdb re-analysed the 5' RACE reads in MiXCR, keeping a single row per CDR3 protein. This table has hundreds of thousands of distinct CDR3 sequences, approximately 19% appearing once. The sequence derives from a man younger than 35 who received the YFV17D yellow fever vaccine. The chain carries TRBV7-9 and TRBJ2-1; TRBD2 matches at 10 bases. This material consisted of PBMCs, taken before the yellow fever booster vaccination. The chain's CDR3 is CASSLAQAGGQNEQFF. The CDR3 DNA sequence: TGTGCCAGCAGCTTAGCGCAAGCGGGGGGGCAAAATGAGCAGTTCTTC.